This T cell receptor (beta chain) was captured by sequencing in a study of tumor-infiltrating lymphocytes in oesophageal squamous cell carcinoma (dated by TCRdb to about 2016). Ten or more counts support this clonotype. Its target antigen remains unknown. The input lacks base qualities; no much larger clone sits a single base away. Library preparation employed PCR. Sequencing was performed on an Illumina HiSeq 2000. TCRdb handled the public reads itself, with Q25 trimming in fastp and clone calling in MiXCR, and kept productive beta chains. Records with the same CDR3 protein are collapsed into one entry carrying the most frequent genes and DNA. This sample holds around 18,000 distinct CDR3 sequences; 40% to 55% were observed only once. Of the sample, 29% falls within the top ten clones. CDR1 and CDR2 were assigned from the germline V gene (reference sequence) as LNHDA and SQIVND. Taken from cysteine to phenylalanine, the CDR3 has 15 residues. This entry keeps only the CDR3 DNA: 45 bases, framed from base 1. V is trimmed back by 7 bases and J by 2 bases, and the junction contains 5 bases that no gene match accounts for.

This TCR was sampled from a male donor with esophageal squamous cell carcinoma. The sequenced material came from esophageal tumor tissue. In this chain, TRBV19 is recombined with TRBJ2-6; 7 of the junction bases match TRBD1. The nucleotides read TGTGCCAGTACCCCGCAGGGGGCTGGGGCCAACGTCCTGACTTTC. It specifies CASTPQGAGANVLTF.